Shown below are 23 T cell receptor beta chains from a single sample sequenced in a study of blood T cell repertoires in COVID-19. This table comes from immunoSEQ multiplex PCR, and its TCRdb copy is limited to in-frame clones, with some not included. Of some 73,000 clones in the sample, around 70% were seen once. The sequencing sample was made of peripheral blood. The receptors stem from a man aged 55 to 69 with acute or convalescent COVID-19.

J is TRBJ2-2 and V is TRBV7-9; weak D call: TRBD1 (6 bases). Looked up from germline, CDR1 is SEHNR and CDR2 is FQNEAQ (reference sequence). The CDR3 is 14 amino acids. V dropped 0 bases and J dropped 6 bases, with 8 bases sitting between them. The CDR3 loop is CASSLAQGSGELFF. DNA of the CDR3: TGTGCCAGCAGCTTAGCCCAGGGGTCCGGGGAGCTGTTTTTT.

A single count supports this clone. DNA of the CDR3: TGTGCCAGCAGTGAAGCGTTAAGCCAGGTCTATGGCTACACCTTC. The encoded protein is CASSEALSQVYGYTF. The V and J genes are TRBV2 and TRBJ1-2, with D hard to call. Trimming took 0 bases from V and 4 from J, leaving 12 bases between them. Looked up from germline, CDR1 is SNHLY and CDR2 is FYNNEI. This CDR3 region has 15 residues.

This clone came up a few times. The CDR3 is CSARGSTEAFF. CDR3 bases: TGCAGCGCCCGGGGGTCCACTGAAGCTTTCTTT. The genes are TRBV29-1 and TRBJ1-1; possible D gene TRBD1, 5 bases. This CDR3 spans 11 amino acids. Trimming left V 7 bases short and J 4 bases short, with 10 bases between. Germline CDR1 is SQVTM and CDR2 is ANQGSEA.

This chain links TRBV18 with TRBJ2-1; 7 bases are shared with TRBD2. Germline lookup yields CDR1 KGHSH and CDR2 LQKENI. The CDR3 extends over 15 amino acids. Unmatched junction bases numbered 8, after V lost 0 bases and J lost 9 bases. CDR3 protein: CASSPPSAGASEQFF. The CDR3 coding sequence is TGTGCCAGCTCACCACCCTCTGCGGGAGCCAGTGAGCAGTTCTTC.

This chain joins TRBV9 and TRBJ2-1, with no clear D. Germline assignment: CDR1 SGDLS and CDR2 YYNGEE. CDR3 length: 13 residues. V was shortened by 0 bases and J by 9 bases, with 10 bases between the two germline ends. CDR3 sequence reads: CASSVAPASEQFF. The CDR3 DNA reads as TGTGCCAGCAGCGTAGCCCCCGCCAGTGAGCAGTTCTTC. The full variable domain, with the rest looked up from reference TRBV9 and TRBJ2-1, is DSGVTQTPKHLITATGQRVTLRCSPRSGDLSVYWYQQSLDQGLQFLIQYYNGEERAKGNILERFSAQQFPDLHSELNLSSLELGDSALYFCASSVAPASEQFFGPGTRLTVL.

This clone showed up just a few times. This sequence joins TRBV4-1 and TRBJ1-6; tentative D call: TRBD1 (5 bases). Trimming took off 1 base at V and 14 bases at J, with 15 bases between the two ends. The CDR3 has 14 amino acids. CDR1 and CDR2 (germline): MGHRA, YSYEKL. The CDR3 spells CASSQGIWGGALHF. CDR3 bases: TGCGCCAGCAGCCAAGGAATATGGGGAGGGGCCCTCCACTTT.

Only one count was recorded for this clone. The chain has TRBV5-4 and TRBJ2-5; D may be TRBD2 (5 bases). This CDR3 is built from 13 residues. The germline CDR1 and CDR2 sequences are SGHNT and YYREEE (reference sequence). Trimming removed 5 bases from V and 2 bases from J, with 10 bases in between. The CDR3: CASSSDFQETQYF. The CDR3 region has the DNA TGTGCCAGCAGTTCGGACTTTCAAGAGACCCAGTACTTC.

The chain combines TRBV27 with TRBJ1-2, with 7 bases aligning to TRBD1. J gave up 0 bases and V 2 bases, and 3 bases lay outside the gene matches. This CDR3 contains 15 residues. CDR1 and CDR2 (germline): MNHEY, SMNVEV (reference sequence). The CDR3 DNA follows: TGTGCCAGCAGTTTAGGGGGGACAGCTAACTATGGCTACACCTTC. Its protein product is CASSLGGTANYGYTF.

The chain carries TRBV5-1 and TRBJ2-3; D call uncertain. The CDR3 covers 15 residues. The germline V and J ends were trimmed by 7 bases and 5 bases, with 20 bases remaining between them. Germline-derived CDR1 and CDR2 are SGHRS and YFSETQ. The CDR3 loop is CASSPLSFAGDTQYF. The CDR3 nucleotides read TGCGCCAGCTCCCCCCTTTCGTTCGCAGGAGATACGCAGTATTTT.

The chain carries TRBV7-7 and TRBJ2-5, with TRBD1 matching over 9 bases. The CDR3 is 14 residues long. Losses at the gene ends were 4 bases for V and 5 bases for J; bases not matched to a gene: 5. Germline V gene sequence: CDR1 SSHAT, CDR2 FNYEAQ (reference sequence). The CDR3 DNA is TGTGCCAGCAGCTCGGGACAGGGACTGGAGACCCAGTACTTC. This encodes CASSSGQGLETQYF.

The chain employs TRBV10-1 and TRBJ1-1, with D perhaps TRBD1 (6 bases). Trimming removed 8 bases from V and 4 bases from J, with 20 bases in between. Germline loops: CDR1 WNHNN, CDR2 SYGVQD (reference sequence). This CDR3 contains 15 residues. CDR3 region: CASSPSFTGPTEAFF. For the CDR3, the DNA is TGCGCCAGCTCTCCTTCTTTTACAGGGCCCACTGAAGCTTTCTTT.

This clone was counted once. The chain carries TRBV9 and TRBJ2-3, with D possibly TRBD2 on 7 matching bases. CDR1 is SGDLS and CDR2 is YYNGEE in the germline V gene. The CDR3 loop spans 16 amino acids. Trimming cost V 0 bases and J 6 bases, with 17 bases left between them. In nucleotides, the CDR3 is TGTGCCAGCAGCGTAGCTGAGGGGGGGCCGGGGGATACGCAGTATTTT. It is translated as CASSVAEGGPGDTQYF.

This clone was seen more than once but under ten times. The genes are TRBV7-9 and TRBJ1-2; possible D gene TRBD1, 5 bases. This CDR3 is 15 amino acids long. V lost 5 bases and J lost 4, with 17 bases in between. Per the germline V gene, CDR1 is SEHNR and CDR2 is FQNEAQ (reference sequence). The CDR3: CASSPSAGGGYGYTF. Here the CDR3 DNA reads TGTGCCAGCAGCCCATCCGCCGGGGGGGGCTATGGCTACACCTTC.

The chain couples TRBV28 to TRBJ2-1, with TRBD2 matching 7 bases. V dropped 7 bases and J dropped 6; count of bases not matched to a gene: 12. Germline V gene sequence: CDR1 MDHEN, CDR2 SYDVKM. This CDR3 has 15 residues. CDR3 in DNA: TGTGCCAGCACCAAGGGGTCTAGCGGCCGCAATGAGCAGTTCTTC. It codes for CASTKGSSGRNEQFF.

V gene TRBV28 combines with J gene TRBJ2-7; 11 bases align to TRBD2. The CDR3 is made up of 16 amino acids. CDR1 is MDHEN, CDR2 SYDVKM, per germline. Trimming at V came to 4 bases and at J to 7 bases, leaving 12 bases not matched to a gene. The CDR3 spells CASSSLGTSGAGEQYF. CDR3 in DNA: TGTGCCAGCAGTTCCCTGGGGACTAGCGGAGCGGGTGAGCAGTACTTC.

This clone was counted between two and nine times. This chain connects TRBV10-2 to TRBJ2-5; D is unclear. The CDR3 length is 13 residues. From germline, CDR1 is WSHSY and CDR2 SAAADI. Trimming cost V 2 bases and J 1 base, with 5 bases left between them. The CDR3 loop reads CASSEGSQETQYF. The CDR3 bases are TGCGCCAGCAGTGAGGGCAGCCAAGAGACCCAGTACTTC.

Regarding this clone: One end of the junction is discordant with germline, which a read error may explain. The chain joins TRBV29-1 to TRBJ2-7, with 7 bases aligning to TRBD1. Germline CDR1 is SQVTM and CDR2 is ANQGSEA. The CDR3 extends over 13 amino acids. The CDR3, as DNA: TGCAGCCTTGAGGGGGCAGGGTACCTCGAGCAGTACTTC. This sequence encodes CSLEGAGYLEQYF.

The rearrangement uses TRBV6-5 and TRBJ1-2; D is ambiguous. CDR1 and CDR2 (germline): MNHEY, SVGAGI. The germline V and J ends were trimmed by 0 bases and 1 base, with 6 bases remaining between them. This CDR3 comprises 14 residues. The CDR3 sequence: CASSYSQFNYGYTF. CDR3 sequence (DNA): TGTGCCAGCAGTTACTCACAGTTTAACTATGGCTACACCTTC.

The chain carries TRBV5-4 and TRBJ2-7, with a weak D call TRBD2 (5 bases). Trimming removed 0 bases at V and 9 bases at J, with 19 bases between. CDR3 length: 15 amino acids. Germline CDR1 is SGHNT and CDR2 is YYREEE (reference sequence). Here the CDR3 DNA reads TGTGCCAGCAGCTTGGGGGCCACCCTAGCAAGAGGGCAGTACTTC. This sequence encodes CASSLGATLARGQYF.

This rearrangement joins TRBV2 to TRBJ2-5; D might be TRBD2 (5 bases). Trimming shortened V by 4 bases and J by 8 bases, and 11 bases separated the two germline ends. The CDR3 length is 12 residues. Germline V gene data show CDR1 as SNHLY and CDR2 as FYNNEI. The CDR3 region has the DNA TGTGCCAGCAGTGGGACTGTCGTTACCCAGTACTTC. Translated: CASSGTVVTQYF. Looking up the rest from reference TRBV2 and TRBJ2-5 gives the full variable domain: EPEVTQTPSHQVTQMGQEVILRCVPISNHLYFYWYRQILGQKVEFLVSFYNNEISEKSEIFDDQFSVERPDGSNFTLKIRSTKLEDSAMYFCASSGTVVTQYFGPGTRLLVL.

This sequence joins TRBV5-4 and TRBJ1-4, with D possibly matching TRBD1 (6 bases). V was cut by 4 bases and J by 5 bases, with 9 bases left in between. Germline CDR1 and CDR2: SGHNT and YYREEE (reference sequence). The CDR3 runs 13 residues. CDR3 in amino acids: CASSQQGNEKLFF. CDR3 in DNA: TGTGCCAGCAGCCAACAGGGAAATGAAAAACTGTTTTTT. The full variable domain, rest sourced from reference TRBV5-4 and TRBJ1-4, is ETGVTQSPTHLIKTRGQQVTLRCSSQSGHNTVSWYQQALGQGPQFIFQYYREEENGRGNFPPRFSGLQFPNYSSELNVNALELDDSALYLCASSQQGNEKLFFGSGTQLSVL.

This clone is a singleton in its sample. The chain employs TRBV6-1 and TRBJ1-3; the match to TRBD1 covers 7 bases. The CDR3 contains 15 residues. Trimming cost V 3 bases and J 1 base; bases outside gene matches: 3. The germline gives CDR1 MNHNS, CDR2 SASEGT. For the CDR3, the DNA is TGTGCCAGCAGTGAGATGACAGGGTCTGGAAACACCATATATTTT. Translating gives CASSEMTGSGNTIYF.

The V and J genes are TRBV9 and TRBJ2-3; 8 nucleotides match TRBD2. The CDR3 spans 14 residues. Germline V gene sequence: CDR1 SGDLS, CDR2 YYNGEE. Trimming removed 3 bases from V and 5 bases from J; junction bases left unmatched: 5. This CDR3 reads CASSDGTREDTQYF. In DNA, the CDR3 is TGTGCCAGCAGCGATGGGACTAGGGAAGATACGCAGTATTTT.